A single sample gave rise to the 14 T cell receptor beta chains below, sequenced in a study of cytomegalovirus exposure and HLA in healthy donors. A multiplex PCR was run with 60 Vbeta primers and 13 Jbeta primers. Here immunoSEQ multiplex PCR was the method, and the copy in TCRdb shows in-frame clones only, minus some. The data hold some 170,000 clones, with around four fifths observed a single time. The sequencing sample was made of PBMCs. The receptor set was obtained from a man aged 50 or older in good health and CMV-seropositive.

The genes are TRBV2 and TRBJ2-3, with no clear D. Germline loops: CDR1 SNHLY, CDR2 FYNNEI. CDR3 size: 10 residues. V lost 8 bases and J 14 bases, leaving 14 bases between the germline ends. CDR3 nucleotide sequence: TGTGCCAGCGAAGCAGGTCCAGCGTATTTT. It yields the protein CASEAGPAYF.

The chain links TRBV7-2 to TRBJ1-1; no clear D. The CDR3 runs to 14 residues. With 2 bases removed from V and 5 bases from J, the gap between germline ends came to 12 bases. The germline CDR1 and CDR2 sequences are SGHTA and FQGNSA. The CDR3 here is CASSLTAGRTEAFF. CDR3 in DNA: TGTGCCAGCAGCTTAACCGCAGGCCGGACTGAAGCTTTCTTT.

A single count supports this clone. The chain couples TRBV14 to TRBJ1-1; TRBD1 matches 9 bases. Germline CDR1 SGHDN, CDR2 FVKESK. With V trimmed by 5 bases and J by 6 bases, 4 bases remained unmatched. This CDR3 spans 13 amino acids. The CDR3 region is CASSYRGRSEAFF. CDR3 coding DNA: TGTGCCAGCAGCTACAGGGGGCGATCTGAAGCTTTCTTT.

The rearrangement uses TRBV4-2 and TRBJ2-7; 15 bases map to TRBD2. V trimming: 3 bases; J trimming: 3 bases; junction bases outside the gene matches: 15. The CDR3 covers 20 residues. CDR1 and CDR2 from the germline V gene are LGHNA and YNFKEQ. CDR3 DNA sequence: TGTGCCAGCAGCCATCGATACCGCGGACTAGCGGGGGGGCGAGACTACGAGCAGTACTTC. Protein: CASSHRYRGLAGGRDYEQYF.

The V and J genes are TRBV21-1 and TRBJ1-5. TRBV21-1 is a listed pseudogene. The length of the CDR3 is 21 residues. CDR3 in DNA: TGTGCCAGCAGCATCCCAAGGAAGGTCGCACGACTCGGATATAGCAATCAGCCCCAGCATTTT. This sequence encodes CASSIPRKVARLGYSNQPQHF.

The V call is TRBV7-2, the J call TRBJ2-3, with a weak D call TRBD1 (6 bases). Trimming took off 5 bases at V and 5 bases at J, with 14 bases between the two ends. The CDR3 consists of 14 residues. Germline lookup yields CDR1 SGHTA and CDR2 FQGNSA. CDR3 amino acids: CASSPIRGGDTQYF. As DNA, the CDR3 is TGTGCCAGCAGCCCAATTAGAGGGGGAGATACGCAGTATTTT. The variable domain in full, completed from reference TRBV7-2 and TRBJ2-3, reads GAGVSQSPSNKVTEKGKDVELRCDPISGHTALYWYRQSLGQGLEFLIYFQGNSAPDKSGLPSDRFSAERTGGSVSTLTIQRTQQEDSAVYLCASSPIRGGDTQYFGPGTRLTVL.

The CDR3 loop is CASRAGGSNGYTF. As DNA, the CDR3 is TGTGCCAGCAGGGCAGGGGGCAGTAATGGCTACACCTTC. The chain combines TRBV11-2 with TRBJ1-2; TRBD1 aligns across 8 bases. This CDR3 contains 13 residues. Germline V gene lookup returns CDR1 SGHAT and CDR2 FQNNGV. V dropped 6 bases and J dropped 6; count of bases not matched to a gene: 6. The variable domain in full, with the rest retrieved from reference TRBV11-2 and TRBJ1-2, is EAGVAQSPRYKIIEKRQSVAFWCNPISGHATLYWYQQILGQGPKLLIQFQNNGVVDDSQLPKDRFSAERLKGVDSTLKIQPAKLEDSAVYLCASRAGGSNGYTFGSGTRLTVV.

The chain uses TRBV27 and TRBJ2-3; D gene uncertain. Trimming cost V 3 bases and J 1 base, with 8 bases left between them. This CDR3 has 14 residues. From germline, CDR1 is MNHEY and CDR2 SMNVEV (reference sequence). Here the CDR3 reads CASSFGYGTDTQYF. In DNA, the CDR3 is TGTGCCAGCAGTTTCGGGTACGGCACAGATACGCAGTATTTT.

The chain employs TRBV5-6 and TRBJ1-5; 8 bases line up with TRBD1. Germline V lookup: CDR1 SGHDT, CDR2 YYEEEE. With 0 bases clipped from V and 1 base from J, the junction kept 6 bases outside the gene matches. The CDR3 has 17 residues. In nucleotides, the CDR3 is TGTGCCAGCAGCTTGGGGACAGGGATGTCGAGCAATCAGCCCCAGCATTTT. Its translation: CASSLGTGMSSNQPQHF.

V is TRBV5-1 and J is TRBJ1-2; a weak D match, TRBD1 (5 bases). The CDR3 runs 14 residues. Per the germline V gene, CDR1 is SGHRS and CDR2 is YFSETQ. V was clipped by 5 bases and J by 10 bases, with 21 bases between them. In DNA, the CDR3 is TGCGCCAGCAGACCCGCGGGGGATATAGATGTCTACACCTTC. This gives the protein CASRPAGDIDVYTF.

This clone was observed a single time. The V gene is TRBV4-3, the J gene TRBJ2-7, with no clear D. Trimming cost V 0 bases and J 1 base, with 4 bases left between them. Per germline, CDR1 LGHNA and CDR2 YSLEER. This CDR3 is built from 13 residues. DNA for the CDR3: TGCGCCAGCAGCCAAGATATATCCTACGAGCAGTACTTC. It codes for CASSQDISYEQYF.

CDR3 loop: CAIRADLYGYTF. CDR3 bases: TGTGCCATCAGGGCCGATCTCTATGGCTACACCTTC. J is TRBJ1-2 and V is TRBV10-3; D ambiguous. Trimming left V 6 bases short and J 4 bases short, with 9 bases between. Germline-derived CDR1 and CDR2 are ENHRY and SYGVKD. The CDR3 runs to 12 residues.

The rearrangement joins TRBV30 to TRBJ2-2, with 8 bases aligning to TRBD1. The CDR3 is 14 residues long. CDR1 and CDR2 from the germline V gene are GTSNPN and SVGIG (reference sequence). Trimming took 0 bases from V and 6 from J; bases not matched to a gene: 3. CDR3 region: CAWSVGRGPGELFF. DNA for the CDR3: TGTGCCTGGAGTGTAGGCAGGGGGCCCGGGGAGCTGTTTTTT.

This sequence joins TRBV6-5 and TRBJ1-1; D is possibly TRBD1 (6 bases). There are 16 residues in the CDR3. Germline V CDR1 and CDR2: MNHEY, SVGAGI. Trimming stripped 2 bases from V and 4 bases from J, with 17 bases between. The CDR3 coding sequence is TGTGCCAGCAGTTACGCCTACAGGGCTCAGGGCACTGAAGCTTTCTTT. Its protein is CASSYAYRAQGTEAFF.